The rows below give T cell receptor beta chains drawn from one sample of a study of blood T cell repertoires in COVID-19. Using immunoSEQ multiplex PCR, the repertoire was profiled, and TCRdb retains in-frame clones only, with some absent. This sample has roughly 250,000 clones, with roughly 86% found just once. Sequenced: PBMCs or T cells enriched from blood (not recorded which). The receptors originated from a woman between 25 and 40 years old with acute COVID-19. Each CDR3 is given with its conserved first and last residue. The D gene is left open where the match is weak. The size entry is marked missing in some rows and otherwise reads once, few, many or a size class.

J gene | V gene | clone size | D gene | CDR3 DNA | CDR3 protein
TRBJ1-2 | TRBV6-5 | few | TRBD1 | TGTGCCAGCAGAAACGACAGGGTAGCTAACTATGGCTACACCTTC | CASRNDRVANYGYTF
TRBJ2-3 | TRBV9 | NA | NA | TGTGCCAGCAGCGGCCGGGGCACAGATACGCAGTATTTT | CASSGRGTDTQYF
TRBJ2-6 | TRBV7-6 | NA | TRBD1 | TGTGCCAGCAGCTCATTGGGACAGGCTGCTGGGGCCAACGTCCTGACTTTC | CASSSLGQAAGANVLTF
TRBJ1-4 | TRBV7-8 | NA | NA | TGTGCCAGCAGCTTTGTCGGGGAACTGTCCTTTGATTTTCTGTTTTTT | CASSFVGELSFDFLFF
TRBJ1-2 | TRBV5-1 | NA | NA | TGCGCCAGCAGCTTGGGATCCGGGAACTATGGCTACACCTTC | CASSLGSGNYGYTF
TRBJ2-1 | TRBV3-1/TRBV3-2 | NA | TRBD2 | TGTGCCAGCAGCCAGGGAGGGCTAGCGGGGACCTACAATGAGCAGTTCTTC | CASSQGGLAGTYNEQFF
TRBJ2-5 | TRBV7-2 | NA | TRBD2 | TGTGCCAGCAGCTTAGCCAATTGGGGACTAGCGGGGGCGATCCAAGAGACCCAGTACTTC | CASSLANWGLAGAIQETQYF
TRBJ2-7 | TRBV6-5 | NA | NA | TGTGCCAGCAGTTCCCCGGGAACCACTTACGAGCAGTACTTC | CASSSPGTTYEQYF
TRBJ1-5 | TRBV6-1 | NA | TRBD1 | TGTGCCAGCAGTGAAGGGGGACAGGGGTATCAGCCCCAGCATTTT | CASSEGGQGYQPQHF
TRBJ2-1 | TRBV24-1 | NA | TRBD2 | TGTGCCACCCAAACTAGCGGGGGGGCGGGTGAGCAGTTCTTC | CATQTSGGAGEQFF
TRBJ1-1 | TRBV6-6 | NA | NA | TGTGCCAGCAGGGAGATACAGGAGAACACTGAAGCTTTCTTT | CASREIQENTEAFF
TRBJ2-3 | TRBV5-1 | NA | NA | TGCGCCAGCAGCTTGGATCAGGGTTCAGATACGCAGTATTTT | CASSLDQGSDTQYF
TRBJ1-1 | TRBV3-1/TRBV3-2 | NA | NA | TGTGCCAGCAGCCAACGGGGGTTCCCTGAAGCTTTCTTT | CASSQRGFPEAFF
TRBJ1-1 | TRBV4-1 | NA | NA | TGCGCCAGCAGCCAGAAAAGCAGGGGAGCTTTCTTT | CASSQKSRGAFF
TRBJ1-2 | TRBV27 | NA | NA | TGTGCCAGCAGTCCTCAGACGGGACTCTCAAACTATGGCTACACCTTC | CASSPQTGLSNYGYTF
TRBJ1-1 | TRBV2 | NA | NA | TGTGCCAGCAGTGAAGAGGGGAAGGTCGGTAAGGTTGAAGCTTTCTTT | CASSEEGKVGKVEAFF
TRBJ1-5 | TRBV6-5 | few | NA | TGTGCCAGCAGCGATAAGACAGCGAATCAGCCCCAGCATTTT | CASSDKTANQPQHF
TRBJ1-1 | TRBV11-2 | NA | TRBD1 | TGTGCCAGCACCTTACCGGGACAGGGGGACGCTTTCTTT | CASTLPGQGDAFF
TRBJ1-2 | TRBV29-1 | NA | TRBD1 | TGCAGCGTTGAGGGGGGACAGGTCTATGGCTACACCTTC | CSVEGGQVYGYTF
TRBJ1-6 | TRBV5-4 | once | NA | TGTGCCAGCAGCTTAAGTGAGCCTTATAATTCACCCCTCCACTTT | CASSLSEPYNSPLHF
TRBJ1-1 | TRBV5-6 | NA | NA | TGTGCCAGCAGCTTTGGTGACAGGATGAACACTGAAGCTTTCTTT | CASSFGDRMNTEAFF
TRBJ1-6 | TRBV18 | NA | NA | TGTGCCAGCTCACCAAAAGGGCAGGGGCTTTCACCCCTCCACTTT | CASSPKGQGLSPLHF
TRBJ1-2 | TRBV7-2 | NA | NA | TGTGCCAGCAGCTTAAGATTAGATTTTGGCTCAGCTAGCACCTATGGCTACACCTTC | CASSLRLDFGSASTYGYTF
TRBJ1-3 | TRBV3-1/TRBV3-2 | NA | NA | TGTGCCAGCAGCCAAGAAGATACATACTCTGGAAACACCATATATTTT | CASSQEDTYSGNTIYF
TRBJ2-3 | TRBV14 | once | TRBD2 | TGTGCCAGCAGCCCCAGAATAGGACTAGCAGGAGCAGATACGCAGTATTTT | CASSPRIGLAGADTQYF
TRBJ2-5 | TRBV24-1 | NA | NA | TGTGCCACCAGTGATCCGCCGGTGGAGACCCAGTACTTC | CATSDPPVETQYF
TRBJ1-2 | TRBV6-5 | NA | NA | TGTGCCAGCAGTTACTCGGCCACTAACTATGGCTACACCTTC | CASSYSATNYGYTF
TRBJ2-7 | TRBV9 | NA | TRBD1 | TGTGCCAGCAGCCCATTCATGAGCAGGGGGACAGACTACGAGCAGTACTTC | CASSPFMSRGTDYEQYF
TRBJ1-5 | TRBV4-3 | NA | TRBD1 | TGCGCCAGCAGCCAAGATTCCCCCCGGACAGGTTCTAATCAGCCCCAGCATTTT | CASSQDSPRTGSNQPQHF
TRBJ1-5 | TRBV2 | NA | NA | TGTGCCAGCAATCGACAGGCTAATCAGCCCCAGCATTTT | CASNRQANQPQHF
TRBJ2-1 | TRBV13 | once | TRBD1 | TGTGCCAGCAGCTTAAGGACAGGATTTAACAATGAGCAGTTCTTC | CASSLRTGFNNEQFF
TRBJ2-1 | TRBV18 | NA | NA | TGTGCCAGCTCACCAGGGCTCTCCTACAATGAGCAGTTCTTC | CASSPGLSYNEQFF
TRBJ1-2 | TRBV3-1/TRBV3-2 | NA | NA | TGTGCCAGCAGCCCACGGACAGCGAACTATGGCTACACCTTC | CASSPRTANYGYTF
TRBJ2-7 | TRBV7-9 | NA | NA | TGTGCCAGCAGCTTAGCCCGGAGGGAGGCGGGGCGGTACGAGCAGTACTTC | CASSLARREAGRYEQYF
TRBJ2-1 | TRBV5-1 | NA | NA | TGCGCCAGCCGGTTACCCACGGGGAATGAGCAGTTCTTC | CASRLPTGNEQFF
TRBJ2-3 | TRBV2 | NA | NA | TGTGCCAGCAGGCCGGGACAAAACACAGATACGCAGTATTTT | CASRPGQNTDTQYF
TRBJ2-2 | TRBV19 | NA | NA | TGTGCCAGTACCTGGACAGCTTTGAACACCGGGGAGCTGTTTTTT | CASTWTALNTGELFF
TRBJ2-1 | TRBV5-4 | few | NA | TGTGCCAGCAGCCCGCAAACCGCGGGGAACAATGAGCAGTTCTTC | CASSPQTAGNNEQFF
TRBJ1-3 | TRBV7-2 | NA | NA | TGTGCCAGCAAGCGACAGTACTCTGGAAACACCATATATTTT | CASKRQYSGNTIYF
TRBJ1-3 | TRBV11-2 | once | TRBD1 | TGTGCCAGCAAACAGACCGGGACAGCTTTTGTCTCTGGAAACACCATATATTTT | CASKQTGTAFVSGNTIYF
TRBJ1-6 | TRBV4-1 | NA | TRBD1 | TGCGCCAGCAGCGCAGGGGGCTCCTATAATTCACCCCTCCACTTT | CASSAGGSYNSPLHF